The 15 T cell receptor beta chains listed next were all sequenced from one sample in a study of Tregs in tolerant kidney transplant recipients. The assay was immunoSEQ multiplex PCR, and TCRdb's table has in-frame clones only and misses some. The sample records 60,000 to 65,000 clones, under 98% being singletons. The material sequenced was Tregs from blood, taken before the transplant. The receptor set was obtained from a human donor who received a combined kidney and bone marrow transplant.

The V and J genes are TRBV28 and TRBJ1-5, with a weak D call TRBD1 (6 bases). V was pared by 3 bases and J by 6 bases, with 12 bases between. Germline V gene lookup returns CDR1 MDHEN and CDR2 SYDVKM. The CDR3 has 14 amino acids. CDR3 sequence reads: CASSFRQGTQPQHF. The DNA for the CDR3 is TGTGCCAGCAGTTTTAGGCAGGGGACTCAGCCCCAGCATTTT. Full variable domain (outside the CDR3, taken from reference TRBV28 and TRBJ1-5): DVKVTQSSRYLVKRTGEKVFLECVQDMDHENMFWYRQDPGLGLRLIYFSYDVKMKEKGDIPEGYSVSREKKERFSLILESASTNQTSMYLCASSFRQGTQPQHFGDGTRLSIL.

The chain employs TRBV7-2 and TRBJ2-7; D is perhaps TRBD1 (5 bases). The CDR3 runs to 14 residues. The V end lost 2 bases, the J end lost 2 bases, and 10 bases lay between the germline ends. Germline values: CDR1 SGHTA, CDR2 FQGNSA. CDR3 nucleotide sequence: TGTGCCAGCAGCTTACGGCAGGGTACCTACGAGCAGTACTTC. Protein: CASSLRQGTYEQYF. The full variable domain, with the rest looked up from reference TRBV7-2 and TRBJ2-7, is GAGVSQSPSNKVTEKGKDVELRCDPISGHTALYWYRQSLGQGLEFLIYFQGNSAPDKSGLPSDRFSAERTGGSVSTLTIQRTQQEDSAVYLCASSLRQGTYEQYFGPGTRLTVT.

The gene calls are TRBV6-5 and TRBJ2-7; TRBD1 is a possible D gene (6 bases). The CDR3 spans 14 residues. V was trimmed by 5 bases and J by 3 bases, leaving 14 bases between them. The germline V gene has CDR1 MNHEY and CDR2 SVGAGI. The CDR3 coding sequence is TGTGCCAGCAGTCGAACGGGACACCACTACGAGCAGTACTTC. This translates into CASSRTGHHYEQYF.

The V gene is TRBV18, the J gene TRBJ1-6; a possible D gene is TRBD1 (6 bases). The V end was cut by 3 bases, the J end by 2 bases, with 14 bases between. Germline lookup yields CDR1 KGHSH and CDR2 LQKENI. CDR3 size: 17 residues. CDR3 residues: CASSPEDSLTYNSPLHF. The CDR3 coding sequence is TGTGCCAGCTCACCCGAGGACAGCTTAACCTATAATTCACCCCTCCACTTT.

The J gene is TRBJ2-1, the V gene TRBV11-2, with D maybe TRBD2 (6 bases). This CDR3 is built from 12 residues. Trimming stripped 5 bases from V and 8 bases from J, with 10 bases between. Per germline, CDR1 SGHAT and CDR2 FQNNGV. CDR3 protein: CASSGTVHEQFF. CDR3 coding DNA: TGTGCCAGCAGCGGGACTGTACATGAGCAGTTCTTC. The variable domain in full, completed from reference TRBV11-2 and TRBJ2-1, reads EAGVAQSPRYKIIEKRQSVAFWCNPISGHATLYWYQQILGQGPKLLIQFQNNGVVDDSQLPKDRFSAERLKGVDSTLKIQPAKLEDSAVYLCASSGTVHEQFFGPGTRLTVL.

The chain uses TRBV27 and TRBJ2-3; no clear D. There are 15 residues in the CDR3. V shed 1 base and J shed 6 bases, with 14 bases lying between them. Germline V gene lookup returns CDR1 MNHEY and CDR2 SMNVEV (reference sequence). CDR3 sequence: CASSLFPEARDTQYF. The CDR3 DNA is TGTGCCAGCAGTTTATTCCCCGAGGCGAGGGATACGCAGTATTTT.

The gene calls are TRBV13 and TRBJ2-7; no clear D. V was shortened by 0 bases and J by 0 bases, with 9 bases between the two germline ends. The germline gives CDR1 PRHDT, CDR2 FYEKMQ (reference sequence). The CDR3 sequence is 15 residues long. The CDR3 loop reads CASSLGGRSSYEQYF. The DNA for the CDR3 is TGTGCCAGCAGCTTAGGGGGCCGCAGCTCCTACGAGCAGTACTTC.

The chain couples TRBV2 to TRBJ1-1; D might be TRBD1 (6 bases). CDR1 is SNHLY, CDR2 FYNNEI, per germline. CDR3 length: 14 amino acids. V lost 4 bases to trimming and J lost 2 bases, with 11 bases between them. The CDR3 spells CASSGKGGNTEAFF. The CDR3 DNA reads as TGTGCCAGCAGTGGTAAAGGGGGAAACACTGAAGCTTTCTTT. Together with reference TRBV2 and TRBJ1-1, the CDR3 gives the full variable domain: EPEVTQTPSHQVTQMGQEVILRCVPISNHLYFYWYRQILGQKVEFLVSFYNNEISEKSEIFDDQFSVERPDGSNFTLKIRSTKLEDSAMYFCASSGKGGNTEAFFGQGTRLTVV.

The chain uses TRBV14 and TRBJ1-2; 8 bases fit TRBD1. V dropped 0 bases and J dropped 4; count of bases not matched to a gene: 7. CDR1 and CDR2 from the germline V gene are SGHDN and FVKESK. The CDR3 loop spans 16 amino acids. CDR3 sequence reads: CASSQDRTGLTYGYTF. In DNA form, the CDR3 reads TGTGCCAGCAGCCAAGACAGGACAGGGCTTACCTATGGCTACACCTTC.

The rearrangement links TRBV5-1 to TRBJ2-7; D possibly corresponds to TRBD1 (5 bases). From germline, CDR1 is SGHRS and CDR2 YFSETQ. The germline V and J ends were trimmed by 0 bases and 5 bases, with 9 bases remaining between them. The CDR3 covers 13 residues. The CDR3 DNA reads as TGCGCCAGCAGCTTGGACAGGCACAACGAGCAGTACTTC. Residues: CASSLDRHNEQYF.

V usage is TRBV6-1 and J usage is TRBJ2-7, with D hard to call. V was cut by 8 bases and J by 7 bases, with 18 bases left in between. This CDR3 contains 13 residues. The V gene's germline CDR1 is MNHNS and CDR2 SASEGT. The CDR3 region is CASSPPGLREQYF. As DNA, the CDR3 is TGTGCCAGCTCTCCGCCAGGCTTAAGGGAGCAGTACTTC.

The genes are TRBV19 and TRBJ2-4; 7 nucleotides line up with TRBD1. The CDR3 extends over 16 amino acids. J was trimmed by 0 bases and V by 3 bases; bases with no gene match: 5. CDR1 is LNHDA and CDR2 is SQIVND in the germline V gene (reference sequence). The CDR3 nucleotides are TGTGCCAGTAGTATGGTAGGGGGCTTAGCCAAAAACATTCAGTACTTC. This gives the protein CASSMVGGLAKNIQYF.

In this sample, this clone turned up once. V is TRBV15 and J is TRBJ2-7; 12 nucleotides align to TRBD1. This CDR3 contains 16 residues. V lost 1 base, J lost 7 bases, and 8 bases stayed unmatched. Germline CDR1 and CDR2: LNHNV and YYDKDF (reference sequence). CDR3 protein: CATSRGIGTGGNEQYF. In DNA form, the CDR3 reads TGTGCCACCAGCAGAGGAATCGGGACAGGGGGCAATGAGCAGTACTTC.

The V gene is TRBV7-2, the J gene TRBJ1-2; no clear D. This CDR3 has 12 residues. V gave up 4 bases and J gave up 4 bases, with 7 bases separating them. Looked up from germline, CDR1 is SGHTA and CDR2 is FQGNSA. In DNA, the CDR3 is TGTGCCAGCAGCTGGCAGTCCTATGGCTACACCTTC. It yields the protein CASSWQSYGYTF.

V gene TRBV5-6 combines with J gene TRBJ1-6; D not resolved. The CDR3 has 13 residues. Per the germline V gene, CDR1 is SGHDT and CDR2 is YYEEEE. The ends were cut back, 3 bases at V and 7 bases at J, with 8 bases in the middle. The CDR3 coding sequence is TGTGCCAGCAGCTCAACGAGAAATTCACCCCTCCACTTT. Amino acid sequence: CASSSTRNSPLHF.